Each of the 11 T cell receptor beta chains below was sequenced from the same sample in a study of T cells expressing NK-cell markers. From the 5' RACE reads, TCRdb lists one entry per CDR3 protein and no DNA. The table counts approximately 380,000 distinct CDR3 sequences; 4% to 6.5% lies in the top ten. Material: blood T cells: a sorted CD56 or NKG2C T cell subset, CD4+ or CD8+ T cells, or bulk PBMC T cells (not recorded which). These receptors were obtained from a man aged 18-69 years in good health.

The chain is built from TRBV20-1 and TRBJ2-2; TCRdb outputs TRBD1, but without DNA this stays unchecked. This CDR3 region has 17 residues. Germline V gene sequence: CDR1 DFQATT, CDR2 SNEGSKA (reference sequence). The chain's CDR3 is CSASRDRGLSRTGELFF.

The CDR3 region is CASSRHGANEKLFF. V usage is TRBV7-9 and J usage is TRBJ1-4. The CDR3 consists of 14 residues. Germline CDR1 SEHNR, CDR2 FQNEAQ (reference sequence).

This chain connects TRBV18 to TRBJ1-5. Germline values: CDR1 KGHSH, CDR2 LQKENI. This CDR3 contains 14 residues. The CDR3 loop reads CASSPQGVDQPQHF.

The CDR3 is CSGRTGGSGQPQHF. The rearrangement links TRBV20-1 to TRBJ1-5; TCRdb picks TRBD1, but there is no DNA to check that call. Per the germline V gene, CDR1 is DFQATT and CDR2 is SNEGSKA (reference sequence). The CDR3 extends over 14 amino acids.

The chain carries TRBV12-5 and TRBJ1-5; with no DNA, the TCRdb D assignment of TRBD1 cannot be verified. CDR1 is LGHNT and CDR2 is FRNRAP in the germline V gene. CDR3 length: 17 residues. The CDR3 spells CASGLAITGTGYQPQHF.

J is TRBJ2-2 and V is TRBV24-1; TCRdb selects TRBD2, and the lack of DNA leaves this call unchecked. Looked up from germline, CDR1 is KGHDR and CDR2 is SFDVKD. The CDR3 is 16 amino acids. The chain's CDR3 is CATSDQAGGSTGELFF.

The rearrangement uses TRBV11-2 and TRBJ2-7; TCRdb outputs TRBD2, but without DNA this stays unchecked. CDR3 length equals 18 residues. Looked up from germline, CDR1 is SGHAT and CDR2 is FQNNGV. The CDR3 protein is CASSPEGLAGPLSYEQYF.

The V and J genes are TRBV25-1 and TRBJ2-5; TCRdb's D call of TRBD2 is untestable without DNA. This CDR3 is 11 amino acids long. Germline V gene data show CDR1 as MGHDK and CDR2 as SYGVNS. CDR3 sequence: CASSARGTQYF.

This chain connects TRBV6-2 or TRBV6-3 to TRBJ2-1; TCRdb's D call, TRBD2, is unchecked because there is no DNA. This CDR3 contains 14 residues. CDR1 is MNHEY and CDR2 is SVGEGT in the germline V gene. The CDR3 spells CASKPWGRENEQFF.

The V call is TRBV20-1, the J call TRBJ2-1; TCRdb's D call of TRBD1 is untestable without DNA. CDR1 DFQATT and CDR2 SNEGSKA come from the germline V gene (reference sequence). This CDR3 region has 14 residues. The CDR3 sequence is CSAREDRVANEQFF.

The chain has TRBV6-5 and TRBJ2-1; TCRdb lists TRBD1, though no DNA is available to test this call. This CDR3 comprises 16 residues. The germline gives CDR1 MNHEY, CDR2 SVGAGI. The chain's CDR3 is CASSYSGTGGLGEQFF.